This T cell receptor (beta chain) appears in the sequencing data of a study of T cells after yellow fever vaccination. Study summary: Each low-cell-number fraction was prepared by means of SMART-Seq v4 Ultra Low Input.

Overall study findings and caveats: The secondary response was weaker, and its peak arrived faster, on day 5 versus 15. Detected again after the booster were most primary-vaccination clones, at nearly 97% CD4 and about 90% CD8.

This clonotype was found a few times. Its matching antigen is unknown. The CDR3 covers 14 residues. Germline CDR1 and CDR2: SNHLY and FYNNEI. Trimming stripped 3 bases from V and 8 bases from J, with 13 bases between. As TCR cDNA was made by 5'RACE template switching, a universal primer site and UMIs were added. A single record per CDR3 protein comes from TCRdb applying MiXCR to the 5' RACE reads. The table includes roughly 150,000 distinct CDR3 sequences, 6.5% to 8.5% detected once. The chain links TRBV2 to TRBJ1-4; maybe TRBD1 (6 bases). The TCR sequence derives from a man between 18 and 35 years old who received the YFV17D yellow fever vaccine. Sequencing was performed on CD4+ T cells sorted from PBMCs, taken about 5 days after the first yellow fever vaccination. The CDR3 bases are TGTGCCAGCAGTGATGGCAGGGGTAGCGAAAAACTGTTTTTT. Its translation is CASSDGRGSEKLFF.